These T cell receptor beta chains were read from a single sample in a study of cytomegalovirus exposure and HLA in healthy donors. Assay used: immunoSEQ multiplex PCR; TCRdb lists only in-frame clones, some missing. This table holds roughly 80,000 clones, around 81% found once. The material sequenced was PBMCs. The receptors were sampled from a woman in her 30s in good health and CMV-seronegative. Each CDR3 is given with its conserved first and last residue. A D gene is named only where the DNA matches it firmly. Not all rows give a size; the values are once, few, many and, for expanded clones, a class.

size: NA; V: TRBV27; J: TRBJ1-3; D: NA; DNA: TGTGCCAGCAGTCACGCGGGCGGAAACACCATATATTTT; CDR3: CASSHAGGNTIYF
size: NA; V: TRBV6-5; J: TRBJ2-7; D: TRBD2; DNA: TGTGCCAGCAGGATCAGCGGGAGTGTGCACGAGCAGTACTTC; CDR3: CASRISGSVHEQYF
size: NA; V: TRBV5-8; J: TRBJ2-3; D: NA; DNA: TGTGCCAGCAGCTTAGAGCGGCTAGTAGTAGATACGCAGTATTTT; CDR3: CASSLERLVVDTQYF
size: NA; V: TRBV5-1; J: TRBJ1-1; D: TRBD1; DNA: TGCGCCAGCACCCTGACAGGGCTGACCACTGAAGCTTTCTTT; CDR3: CASTLTGLTTEAFF
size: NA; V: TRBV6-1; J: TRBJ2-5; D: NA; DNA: TGTGCCAGCAGGGCTAGCCTGGACCAAGAGACCCAGTACTTC; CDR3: CASRASLDQETQYF
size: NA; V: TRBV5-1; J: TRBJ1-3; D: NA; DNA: TGCGCCAGCAGCTTGGAAACAGCCTACTCTGGAAACACCATATATTTT; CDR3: CASSLETAYSGNTIYF
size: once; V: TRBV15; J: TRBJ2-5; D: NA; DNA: TGTGCCACCAGCAGAGACAGGGTTTTCGAGACCCAGTACTTC; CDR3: CATSRDRVFETQYF
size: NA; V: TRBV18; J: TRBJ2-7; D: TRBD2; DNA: TGTGCCAGCCCACCGGGGGGAAACTCCTACGAGCAGTACTTC; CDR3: CASPPGGNSYEQYF
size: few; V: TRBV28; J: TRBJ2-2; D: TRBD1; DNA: TGTGCCAGTAACAGGGGTGTAAGGACCGGGGAGCTGTTTTTT; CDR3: CASNRGVRTGELFF
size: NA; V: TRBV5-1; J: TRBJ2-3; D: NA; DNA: TGCGCCAGCAGCTTGGCCCGAGGGGGGGCGTTGGATACGCAGTATTTT; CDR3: CASSLARGGALDTQYF
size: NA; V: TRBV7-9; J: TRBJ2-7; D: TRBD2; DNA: TGTGCCAGCAGCCGGCGGGAGCTCTCCTACGAGCAGTACTTC; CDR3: CASSRRELSYEQYF
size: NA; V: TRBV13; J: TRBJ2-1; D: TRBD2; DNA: TGTGCCAGCAGCTTATATGTCCGGGCTAGCGGGAGGAGCTCCTACAATGAGCAGTTCTTC; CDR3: CASSLYVRASGRSSYNEQFF
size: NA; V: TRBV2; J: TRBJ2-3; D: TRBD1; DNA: TGTGCCAGCCGGGACAGGGATTCGCAGTATTTT; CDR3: CASRDRDSQYF
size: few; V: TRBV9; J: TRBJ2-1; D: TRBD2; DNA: TGTGCCAGCTCTTCTAGCGGGAGGGCCGCTTTGGATGAGCAGTTCTTC; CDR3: CASSSSGRAALDEQFF
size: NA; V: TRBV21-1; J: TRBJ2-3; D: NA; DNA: TGTGCCAGCAGCAAAGGTCTAGCGAGCACAGATACGCAGTATTTT; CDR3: CASSKGLASTDTQYF
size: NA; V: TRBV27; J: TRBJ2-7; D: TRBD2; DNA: TGTGCCAGCAGTTTTGGACTAGCGGAGAACGAGCAGTACTTC; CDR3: CASSFGLAENEQYF
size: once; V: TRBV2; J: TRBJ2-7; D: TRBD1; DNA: TGTGCCAGCAGTGAGACAGGGAACGGCTACGAGCAGTACTTC; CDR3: CASSETGNGYEQYF
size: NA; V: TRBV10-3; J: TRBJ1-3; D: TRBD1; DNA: TGTGCCATCAGTGAATCAACGGGACAGGGAAGCAGAAACACCATATATTTT; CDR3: CAISESTGQGSRNTIYF
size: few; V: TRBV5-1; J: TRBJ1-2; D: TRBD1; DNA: TGCGCCAGCAGCCTAATGGGTTATCCGGGACAGGGGGCCGGCAGCTATGGCTACACCTTC; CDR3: CASSLMGYPGQGAGSYGYTF
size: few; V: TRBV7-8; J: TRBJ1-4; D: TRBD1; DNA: TGTGCCAGCAGCCCGCCTCGGGGCCGTGGGACAGGGGGCGAAAAACTGTTTTTT; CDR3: CASSPPRGRGTGGEKLFF
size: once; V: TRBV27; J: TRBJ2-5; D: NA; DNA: TGTGCCAGCAGTTCTCTCTCGGGTCTACGAGAGACCCAGTACTTC; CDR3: CASSSLSGLRETQYF
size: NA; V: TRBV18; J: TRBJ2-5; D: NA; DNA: TGTGCCAGCTCACCACCGGCCGGGGGTGAGACCCAGTACTTC; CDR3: CASSPPAGGETQYF
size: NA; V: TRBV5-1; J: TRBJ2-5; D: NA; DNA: TGCGCCAGCACCCTCGCGACAGCTGCGACCCAGTACTTC; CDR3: CASTLATAATQYF
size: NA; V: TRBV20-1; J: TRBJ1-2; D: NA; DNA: TGCAGTGCTAGAGATCAAAGAGTAACCACCTTC; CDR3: CSARDQRVTTF
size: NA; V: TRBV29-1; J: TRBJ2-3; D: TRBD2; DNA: TGCAGCGTCCTCGGACTAGACCCTAGCACAGATACGCAGTATTTT; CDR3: CSVLGLDPSTDTQYF
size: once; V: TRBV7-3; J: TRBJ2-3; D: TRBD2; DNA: TGTGCCAGCAGCCTGACTAGCGGCACAGATACGCAGTATTTT; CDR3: CASSLTSGTDTQYF
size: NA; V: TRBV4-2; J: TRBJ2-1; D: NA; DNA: TGTGCCAGCAGCCAAAATAACAATGAGCAGTTCTTC; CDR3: CASSQNNNEQFF
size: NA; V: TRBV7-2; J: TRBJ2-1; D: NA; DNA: TGTGCCAGCAGCTTAGGGCTGAAATCCAATGAGCAGTTCTTC; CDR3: CASSLGLKSNEQFF
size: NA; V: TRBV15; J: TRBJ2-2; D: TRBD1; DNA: TGTGCCACCAGCGGATATCCGGGACAGGGGGACACCGGGGAGCTGTTTTTT; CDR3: CATSGYPGQGDTGELFF
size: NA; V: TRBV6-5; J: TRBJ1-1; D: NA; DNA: TGTGCCAGCAGTTACCGGCGGGGGCTTGAAGCTTTCTTT; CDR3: CASSYRRGLEAFF
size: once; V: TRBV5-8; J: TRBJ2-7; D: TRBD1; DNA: TGTGCCAGCAGCGAGAGGACAGGGGCCTACGAGCAGTACTTC; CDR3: CASSERTGAYEQYF
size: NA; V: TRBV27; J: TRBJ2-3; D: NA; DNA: TGTGCCAGCAGTTTAGGTCCGAAGAGTCAGTATTTT; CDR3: CASSLGPKSQYF
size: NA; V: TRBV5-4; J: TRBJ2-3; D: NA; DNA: TGTGCCAGCAGCTTTCAGGGGGATACGCAGTATTTT; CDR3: CASSFQGDTQYF
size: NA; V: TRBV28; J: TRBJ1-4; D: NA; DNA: TGTGCCAGCAGTTTCTCACAGCGGAGTGAAAAACTGTTTTTT; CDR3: CASSFSQRSEKLFF
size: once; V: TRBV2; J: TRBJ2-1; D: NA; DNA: TGTGCCAGCAGGAGGTTCGCCTACAATGAGCAGTTCTTC; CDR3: CASRRFAYNEQFF
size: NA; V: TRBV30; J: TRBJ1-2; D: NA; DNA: TGTGCCTGGAGTGTATTCCCCGACAGGCCCCAGAACTATGGCTACACCTTC; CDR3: CAWSVFPDRPQNYGYTF
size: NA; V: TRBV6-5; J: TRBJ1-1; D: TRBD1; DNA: TGTGCCAGCAGACGGGCAGACAGGGATGGAGGAGCTTTCTTT; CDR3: CASRRADRDGGAFF
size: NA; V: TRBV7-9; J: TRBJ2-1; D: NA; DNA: TGTGCCAGCACCCCCCGGGGGGCGGAGAGCTCCTACAATGAGCAGTTCTTC; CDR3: CASTPRGAESSYNEQFF